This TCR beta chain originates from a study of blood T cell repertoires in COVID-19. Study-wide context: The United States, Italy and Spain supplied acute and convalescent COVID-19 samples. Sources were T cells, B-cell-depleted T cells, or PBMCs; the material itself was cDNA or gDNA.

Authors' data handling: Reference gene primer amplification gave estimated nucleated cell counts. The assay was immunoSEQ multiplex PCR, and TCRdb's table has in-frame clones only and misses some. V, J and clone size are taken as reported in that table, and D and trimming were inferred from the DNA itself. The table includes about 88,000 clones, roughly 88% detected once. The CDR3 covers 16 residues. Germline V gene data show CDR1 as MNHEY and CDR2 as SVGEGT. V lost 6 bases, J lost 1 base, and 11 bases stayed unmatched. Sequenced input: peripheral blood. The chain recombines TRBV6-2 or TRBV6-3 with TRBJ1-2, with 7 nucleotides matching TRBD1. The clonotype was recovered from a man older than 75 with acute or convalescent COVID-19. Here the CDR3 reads CASSDQNRGSNYGYTF. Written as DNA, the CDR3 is TGTGCCAGCAGCGATCAGAACAGGGGAAGTAACTATGGCTACACCTTC.